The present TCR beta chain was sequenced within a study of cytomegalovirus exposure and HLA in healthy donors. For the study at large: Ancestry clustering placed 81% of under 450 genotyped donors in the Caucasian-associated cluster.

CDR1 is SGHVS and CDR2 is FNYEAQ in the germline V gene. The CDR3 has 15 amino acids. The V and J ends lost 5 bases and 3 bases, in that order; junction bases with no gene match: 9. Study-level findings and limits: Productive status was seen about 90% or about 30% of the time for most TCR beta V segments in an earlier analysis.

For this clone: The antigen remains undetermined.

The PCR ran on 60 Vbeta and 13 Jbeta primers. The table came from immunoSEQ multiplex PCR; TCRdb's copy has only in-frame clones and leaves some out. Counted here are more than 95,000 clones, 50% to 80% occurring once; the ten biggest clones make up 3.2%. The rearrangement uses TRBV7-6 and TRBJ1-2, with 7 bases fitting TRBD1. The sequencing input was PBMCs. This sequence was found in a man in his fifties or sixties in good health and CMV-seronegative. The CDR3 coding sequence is TGTGCCAGCAGCGCCTCGGGACAGCTCCACTATGGCTACACCTTC. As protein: CASSASGQLHYGYTF.